These T cell receptor beta chains were read from a single sample in a study of blood T cell repertoires in COVID-19. TCRdb's copy holds only in-frame clones and misses some; the assay was immunoSEQ multiplex PCR. The sample contains around 180,000 clones, under 85% of which appear only once. The sample consisted of peripheral blood. These receptors came from a man between 60 and 75 years old with active or convalescent COVID-19. Both conserved end residues are part of each CDR3. A D gene is named only where the DNA matches it firmly. Clone sizes are given selectively: once, few, many, or a class where the clone is expanded.

CDR3 DNA: TGTGCCAGCAGCGCACAGGGCCGAGGCGAGACCCAGTACTTC
CDR3 protein: CASSAQGRGETQYF
V gene: TRBV9
clone size: .
D gene: .
J gene: TRBJ2-5

CDR3 DNA: TGTGCCAGCTCCAAGGGGCGCGGGAGTCTGAATGAGCAGTTCTTC
CDR3 protein: CASSKGRGSLNEQFF
V gene: TRBV3-1/TRBV3-2
clone size: .
D gene: TRBD2
J gene: TRBJ2-1

CDR3 DNA: TGTGCCAGCGCCGCCAGCGGGAGGCCCTACGAGCAGTACTTC
CDR3 protein: CASAASGRPYEQYF
V gene: TRBV3-1/TRBV3-2
clone size: once
D gene: TRBD2
J gene: TRBJ2-7

CDR3 DNA: TGTGCCACCACTCCGGACAGGGGCTGCACAGACAATCAGCCCCAGCATTTT
CDR3 protein: CATTPDRGCTDNQPQHF
V gene: TRBV7-3
clone size: .
D gene: TRBD1
J gene: TRBJ1-5

CDR3 DNA: TGTGCCAGCAGCTCGTGGGGACAGGGCTCCTACGAGCAGTACTTC
CDR3 protein: CASSSWGQGSYEQYF
V gene: TRBV11-2
clone size: .
D gene: TRBD1
J gene: TRBJ2-7

CDR3 DNA: TGTGCCAGCAGTAGAGCGGGAGTCACCGGGGAGCTGTTTTTT
CDR3 protein: CASSRAGVTGELFF
V gene: TRBV28
clone size: .
D gene: TRBD2
J gene: TRBJ2-2

CDR3 DNA: TGTGCCAGCAGCAAAGCAGTACTAGTAAGCCCCCAAACCTACAATGAGCAGTTCTTC
CDR3 protein: CASSKAVLVSPQTYNEQFF
V gene: TRBV21-1
clone size: .
D gene: .
J gene: TRBJ2-1

CDR3 DNA: TGTGCCAGCGGAACTCAGGGGGCTACTATCTCCTACGAGCAGTACTTC
CDR3 protein: CASGTQGATISYEQYF
V gene: TRBV27
clone size: .
D gene: TRBD1
J gene: TRBJ2-7

CDR3 DNA: TGTGCCAGCAGGGGACTTCGAAGAAATGAGCAGTTCTTC
CDR3 protein: CASRGLRRNEQFF
V gene: TRBV7-2
clone size: once
D gene: .
J gene: TRBJ2-1

CDR3 DNA: TGTGCCAGCAGTTACCCCACCGGAGCGGGAGTTAAAGATACGCAGTATTTT
CDR3 protein: CASSYPTGAGVKDTQYF
V gene: TRBV6-2/TRBV6-3
clone size: few
D gene: TRBD2
J gene: TRBJ2-3

CDR3 DNA: TGTGCCAGTAGCACAGGGACAGGGGGAACCTATGGCTACACCTTC
CDR3 protein: CASSTGTGGTYGYTF
V gene: TRBV19
clone size: .
D gene: TRBD1
J gene: TRBJ1-2

CDR3 DNA: TGTGCCAGCACCGCATCGGTCTACAATGAGCAGTTCTTC
CDR3 protein: CASTASVYNEQFF
V gene: TRBV12-3/TRBV12-4
clone size: few
D gene: .
J gene: TRBJ2-1

CDR3 DNA: TGCGCCAGCAGCCTGGATTCGTTAGATACGCAGTATTTT
CDR3 protein: CASSLDSLDTQYF
V gene: TRBV5-1
clone size: .
D gene: .
J gene: TRBJ2-3

CDR3 DNA: TGTGCCAGCAGCGTGGCGGGGCATTACAATGAGCAGTTCTTC
CDR3 protein: CASSVAGHYNEQFF
V gene: TRBV3-1/TRBV3-2
clone size: .
D gene: .
J gene: TRBJ2-1

CDR3 DNA: TGTGCCAGCAGATCGGGGAACATTCAGTACTTC
CDR3 protein: CASRSGNIQYF
V gene: TRBV6-5
clone size: .
D gene: .
J gene: TRBJ2-4

CDR3 DNA: TGTGCCAGCGGGGTAGCGGGAAAGGCTGAATCCTACGAGCAGTACTTC
CDR3 protein: CASGVAGKAESYEQYF
V gene: TRBV5-6
clone size: .
D gene: TRBD2
J gene: TRBJ2-7

CDR3 DNA: TGTGCCTCTGGGAGCGGGAGTAGGAATGAGCAGTTCTTC
CDR3 protein: CASGSGSRNEQFF
V gene: TRBV10-3
clone size: .
D gene: TRBD2
J gene: TRBJ2-1

CDR3 DNA: TGTGCCAGCAGTTCATCTTGGAGGGCCGATAAACAGTTCTTC
CDR3 protein: CASSSSWRADKQFF
V gene: TRBV6-5
clone size: .
D gene: .
J gene: TRBJ2-1

CDR3 DNA: TGTGCCAGCTCACCACCGGGCATTACGCAGTATTTT
CDR3 protein: CASSPPGITQYF
V gene: TRBV18
clone size: .
D gene: .
J gene: TRBJ2-3

CDR3 DNA: TGCAGTGCTAGTGGACAGATTCGGAATGAGCAGTTCTTC
CDR3 protein: CSASGQIRNEQFF
V gene: TRBV20-1
clone size: .
D gene: .
J gene: TRBJ2-1

CDR3 DNA: TGTGCCAGCAGGGCAGACCAGGCTGGGGCCAACGTCCTGACTTTC
CDR3 protein: CASRADQAGANVLTF
V gene: TRBV2
clone size: .
D gene: .
J gene: TRBJ2-6

CDR3 DNA: TGTGCCAGCAGCCAACAGGGGGAAGGGGCCCAGTACTTC
CDR3 protein: CASSQQGEGAQYF
V gene: TRBV3-1/TRBV3-2
clone size: .
D gene: TRBD1
J gene: TRBJ2-5

CDR3 DNA: TGTGCCAGCAGCCCCCCTGGCGGGATGGGGACAGATACGCAGTATTTT
CDR3 protein: CASSPPGGMGTDTQYF
V gene: TRBV7-3
clone size: once
D gene: .
J gene: TRBJ2-3

CDR3 DNA: TGCGCCAGCAGCGGAGGGACTAGCGTTACCTACAATGAGCAGTTCTTC
CDR3 protein: CASSGGTSVTYNEQFF
V gene: TRBV5-1
clone size: .
D gene: TRBD2
J gene: TRBJ2-1

CDR3 DNA: TGTGCCTCAGCCGGACAGGGTGGGAATCAGCCCCAGCATTTT
CDR3 protein: CASAGQGGNQPQHF
V gene: TRBV30
clone size: .
D gene: TRBD1
J gene: TRBJ1-5

CDR3 DNA: TGTGCCAGCAGCCAACTCGGCACAGATACGCAGTATTTT
CDR3 protein: CASSQLGTDTQYF
V gene: TRBV7-2
clone size: .
D gene: .
J gene: TRBJ2-3

CDR3 DNA: TGTGCCAGCAGCAAATGGCACAGCGGGAGGGCGTCCTACGAGCAGTACTTC
CDR3 protein: CASSKWHSGRASYEQYF
V gene: TRBV21-1
clone size: many
D gene: .
J gene: TRBJ2-7

CDR3 DNA: TGTGCCAGCACAGGGTTGGGCTCCTACAATGAGCAGTTCTTC
CDR3 protein: CASTGLGSYNEQFF
V gene: TRBV5-8
clone size: .
D gene: .
J gene: TRBJ2-1

CDR3 DNA: TGTGCCAGTAGTTTGCAGGGAAGCTCCTACGAGCAGTACTTC
CDR3 protein: CASSLQGSSYEQYF
V gene: TRBV19
clone size: .
D gene: .
J gene: TRBJ2-7

CDR3 DNA: TGTGCCAGCAGCTTAAACGTAGATCAGCCCCAGCATTTT
CDR3 protein: CASSLNVDQPQHF
V gene: TRBV11-2
clone size: few
D gene: .
J gene: TRBJ1-5

CDR3 DNA: TGTGCCACCAGTGAAGAGCTAGCGAGCTACAATGAGCAGTTCTTC
CDR3 protein: CATSEELASYNEQFF
V gene: TRBV24-1
clone size: once
D gene: .
J gene: TRBJ2-1

CDR3 DNA: TGTGCTAGTGGTTTGGTCATAAGACAGGGTCTGAACACTGAAGCTTTCTTT
CDR3 protein: CASGLVIRQGLNTEAFF
V gene: TRBV12-5
clone size: .
D gene: TRBD1
J gene: TRBJ1-1

CDR3 DNA: TGTGCCAGCAGTTACAAAGGCAGGGGAAGTACTGAAGCTTTCTTT
CDR3 protein: CASSYKGRGSTEAFF
V gene: TRBV6-2/TRBV6-3
clone size: .
D gene: .
J gene: TRBJ1-1

CDR3 DNA: TGTGCCAGCAGCCCCGGGACAGGGCCCGGTTCACCCCTCCACTTT
CDR3 protein: CASSPGTGPGSPLHF
V gene: TRBV7-3
clone size: .
D gene: TRBD1
J gene: TRBJ1-6

CDR3 DNA: TGTGCCAGCAGTTACTCATCCCAGGGAGAGACCCAGTACTTC
CDR3 protein: CASSYSSQGETQYF
V gene: TRBV6-5
clone size: .
D gene: .
J gene: TRBJ2-5

CDR3 DNA: TGTGCCAGCAGCCTCGGACAGTTAATAGAGACCCAGTACTTC
CDR3 protein: CASSLGQLIETQYF
V gene: TRBV28
clone size: .
D gene: .
J gene: TRBJ2-5

CDR3 DNA: TGTGCCTGGGCAATAAACCGGGCCGGGGGTCGGGAGACCCAGTACTTC
CDR3 protein: CAWAINRAGGRETQYF
V gene: TRBV30
clone size: .
D gene: .
J gene: TRBJ2-5

CDR3 DNA: TGCGCCAGCAGCCCAGGGGGCGTGAACAATCAGCCCCAGCATTTT
CDR3 protein: CASSPGGVNNQPQHF
V gene: TRBV5-1
clone size: .
D gene: TRBD1
J gene: TRBJ1-5

CDR3 DNA: TGTGCCAGCAGCCAAGAGGGGCAAAAGCAGTTCTTC
CDR3 protein: CASSQEGQKQFF
V gene: TRBV3-1/TRBV3-2
clone size: .
D gene: .
J gene: TRBJ2-1

CDR3 DNA: TGTGCCAGCAGTATACAGGGGATTAATCAGCCCCAGCATTTT
CDR3 protein: CASSIQGINQPQHF
V gene: TRBV6-2/TRBV6-3
clone size: .
D gene: TRBD1
J gene: TRBJ1-5

CDR3 DNA: TGTGCCAGCAGATTAAGCGGGAATCAGTACGAGCAGTACTTC
CDR3 protein: CASRLSGNQYEQYF
V gene: TRBV3-1/TRBV3-2
clone size: few
D gene: TRBD2
J gene: TRBJ2-7

CDR3 DNA: TGTGCCTGGGGACTGGGGGGGAACACTGAAGCTTTCTTT
CDR3 protein: CAWGLGGNTEAFF
V gene: TRBV30
clone size: few
D gene: .
J gene: TRBJ1-1

CDR3 DNA: TGTGCCAGCTCACCAGTAGCGGGAAGCTCCTACGAGCAGTACTTC
CDR3 protein: CASSPVAGSSYEQYF
V gene: TRBV18
clone size: many
D gene: TRBD2
J gene: TRBJ2-7

CDR3 DNA: TGTGCCACCAGTGACCACGGTCAGCCCCAGCATTTT
CDR3 protein: CATSDHGQPQHF
V gene: TRBV24-1
clone size: few
D gene: .
J gene: TRBJ1-5

CDR3 DNA: TGTGCCAGCAGTCCGCCGCGGGGGACTGGAAACACCATATATTTT
CDR3 protein: CASSPPRGTGNTIYF
V gene: TRBV28
clone size: .
D gene: .
J gene: TRBJ1-3

CDR3 DNA: TGTGCCAGCACCTTAGGGGGACAGGGCAGCCGCGAGCAGTACTTC
CDR3 protein: CASTLGGQGSREQYF
V gene: TRBV28
clone size: .
D gene: TRBD1
J gene: TRBJ2-7

CDR3 DNA: TGCGCCAGCAGGCTGACAGGGGACTATGGCTACACCTTC
CDR3 protein: CASRLTGDYGYTF
V gene: TRBV5-1
clone size: .
D gene: TRBD1
J gene: TRBJ1-2

CDR3 DNA: TGTGCCAGCAGCGACAGGGGAGGGACTGAAGCTTTCTTT
CDR3 protein: CASSDRGGTEAFF
V gene: TRBV12-3/TRBV12-4
clone size: .
D gene: TRBD1
J gene: TRBJ1-1

CDR3 DNA: TGTGCCAGCTCACCAGCCTTTCAGAATTCTTATGGCTACACCTTC
CDR3 protein: CASSPAFQNSYGYTF
V gene: TRBV18
clone size: .
D gene: .
J gene: TRBJ1-2

CDR3 DNA: TGTGCCAGCAGCCGCCGACTAGCGGCCTACAATGAGCAGTTCTTC
CDR3 protein: CASSRRLAAYNEQFF
V gene: TRBV7-2
clone size: few
D gene: TRBD2
J gene: TRBJ2-1

CDR3 DNA: TGTGCCAGCAGCTTAAGGAAAGGAGGCAATCAGCCCCAGCATTTT
CDR3 protein: CASSLRKGGNQPQHF
V gene: TRBV7-2
clone size: .
D gene: .
J gene: TRBJ1-5

CDR3 DNA: TGTGCCAGCAGCTTGGGACAGACTAATGAAAAACTGTTTTTT
CDR3 protein: CASSLGQTNEKLFF
V gene: TRBV5-5
clone size: once
D gene: .
J gene: TRBJ1-4

CDR3 DNA: TGCGCCAGCAGCCCTTCCGGGACTAGCGGGAGGGCCGGAGAGACCCAGTACTTC
CDR3 protein: CASSPSGTSGRAGETQYF
V gene: TRBV4-1
clone size: .
D gene: TRBD2
J gene: TRBJ2-5

CDR3 DNA: TGTGCCAGTAGTCGGCTAGCCCCAACCCACGGGGAGACCCAGTACTTC
CDR3 protein: CASSRLAPTHGETQYF
V gene: TRBV19
clone size: .
D gene: .
J gene: TRBJ2-5

CDR3 DNA: TGTGCCAGTAGCATTGGGACCGGACAGGGTGGAGAGAACACTGAAGCTTTCTTT
CDR3 protein: CASSIGTGQGGENTEAFF
V gene: TRBV19
clone size: few
D gene: TRBD1
J gene: TRBJ1-1

CDR3 DNA: TGTGCCAGCAGGGCCCGGACTAGCGGGGCCGTAATGCACATTCAGTACTTC
CDR3 protein: CASRARTSGAVMHIQYF
V gene: TRBV2
clone size: .
D gene: TRBD2
J gene: TRBJ2-4

CDR3 DNA: TGTGCCAGCAGCCCTATCTCTAGCACAGATACGCAGTATTTT
CDR3 protein: CASSPISSTDTQYF
V gene: TRBV3-1/TRBV3-2
clone size: .
D gene: .
J gene: TRBJ2-3

CDR3 DNA: TGCGCCAGCAGTCAAAGGCGTCAGGTCCGGACCTACGAGCAGTACTTC
CDR3 protein: CASSQRRQVRTYEQYF
V gene: TRBV23-1
clone size: .
D gene: .
J gene: TRBJ2-7

CDR3 DNA: TGCGCCAGCAGCTCTACCAGGGGCGCCGGAAGCGCTAACTATGGCTACACCTTC
CDR3 protein: CASSSTRGAGSANYGYTF
V gene: TRBV5-1
clone size: .
D gene: .
J gene: TRBJ1-2

CDR3 DNA: TGTGCCAGCATCCCATCTACGGGGATCCGTTCGGGCTACACCTTC
CDR3 protein: CASIPSTGIRSGYTF
V gene: TRBV28
clone size: .
D gene: .
J gene: TRBJ1-2